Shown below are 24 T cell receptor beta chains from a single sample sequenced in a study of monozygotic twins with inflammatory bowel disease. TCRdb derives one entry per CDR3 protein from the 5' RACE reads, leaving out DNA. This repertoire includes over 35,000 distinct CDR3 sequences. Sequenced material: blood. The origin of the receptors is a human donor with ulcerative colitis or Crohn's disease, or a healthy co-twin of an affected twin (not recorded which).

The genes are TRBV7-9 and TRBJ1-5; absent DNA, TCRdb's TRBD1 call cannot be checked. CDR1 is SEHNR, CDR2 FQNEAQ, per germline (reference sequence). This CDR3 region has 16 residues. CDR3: CASSSQGFNSNQPQHF.

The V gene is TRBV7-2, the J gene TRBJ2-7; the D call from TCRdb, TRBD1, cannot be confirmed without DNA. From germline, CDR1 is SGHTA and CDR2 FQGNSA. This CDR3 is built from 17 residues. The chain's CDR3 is CASSSSRDRTRRDEQYF.

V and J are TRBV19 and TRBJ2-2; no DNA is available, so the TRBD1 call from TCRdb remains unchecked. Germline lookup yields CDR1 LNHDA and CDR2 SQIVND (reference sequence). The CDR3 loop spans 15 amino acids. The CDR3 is CASSPQGGRTGELFF.

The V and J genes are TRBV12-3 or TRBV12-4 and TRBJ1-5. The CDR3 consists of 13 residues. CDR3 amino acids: CASSSHSNQPQHF.

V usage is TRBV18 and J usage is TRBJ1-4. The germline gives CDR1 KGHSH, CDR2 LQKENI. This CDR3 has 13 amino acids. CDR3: CASSRDELEKLFF. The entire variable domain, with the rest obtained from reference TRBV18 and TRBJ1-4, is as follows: NAGVMQNPRHLVRRRGQEARLRCSPMKGHSHVYWYRQLPEEGLKFMVYLQKENIIDESGMPKERFSAEFPKEGPSILRIQQVVRGDSAAYFCASSRDELEKLFFGSGTQLSVL.

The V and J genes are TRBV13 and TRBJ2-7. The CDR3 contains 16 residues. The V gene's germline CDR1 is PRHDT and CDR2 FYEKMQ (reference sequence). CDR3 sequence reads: CASSFGLAESSYEQYF.

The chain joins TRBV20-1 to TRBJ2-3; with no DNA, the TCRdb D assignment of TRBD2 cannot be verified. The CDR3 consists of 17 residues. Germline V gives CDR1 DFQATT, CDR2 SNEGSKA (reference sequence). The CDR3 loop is CSARAIASGRARDTQYF.

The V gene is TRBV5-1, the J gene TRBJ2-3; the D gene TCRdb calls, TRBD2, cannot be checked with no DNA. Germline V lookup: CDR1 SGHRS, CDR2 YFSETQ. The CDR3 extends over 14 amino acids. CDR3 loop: CASIQRGVTDTQYF. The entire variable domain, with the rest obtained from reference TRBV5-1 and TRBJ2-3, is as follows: KAGVTQTPRYLIKTRGQQVTLSCSPISGHRSVSWYQQTPGQGLQFLFEYFSETQRNKGNFPGRFSGRQFSNSRSEMNVSTLELGDSALYLCASIQRGVTDTQYFGPGTRLTVL.

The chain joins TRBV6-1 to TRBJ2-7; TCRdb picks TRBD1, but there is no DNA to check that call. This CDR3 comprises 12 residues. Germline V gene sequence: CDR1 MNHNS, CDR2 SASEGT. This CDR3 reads CASSATAYEQYF.

The CDR3 is CSARAIVTAGNLYGYTF. The chain links TRBV20-1 to TRBJ1-2; the D call from TCRdb, TRBD1, cannot be confirmed without DNA. The CDR3 loop spans 17 amino acids. Germline CDR1 and CDR2: DFQATT and SNEGSKA (reference sequence).

The CDR3 loop is CSVSTALAKNMQYF. The chain joins TRBV29-1 to TRBJ2-4; the TCRdb D gene call, TRBD1, has no DNA to confirm it. The V gene's germline CDR1 is SQVTM and CDR2 ANQGSEA. This CDR3 is built from 14 residues.

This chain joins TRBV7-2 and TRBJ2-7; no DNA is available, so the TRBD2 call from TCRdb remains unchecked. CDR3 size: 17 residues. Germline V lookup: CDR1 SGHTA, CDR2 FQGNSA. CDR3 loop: CASSLVQLAGGSYEQYF.

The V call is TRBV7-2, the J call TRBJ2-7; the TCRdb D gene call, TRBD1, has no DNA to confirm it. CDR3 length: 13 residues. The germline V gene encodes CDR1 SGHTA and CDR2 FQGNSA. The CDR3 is CASSLKGAREQYF. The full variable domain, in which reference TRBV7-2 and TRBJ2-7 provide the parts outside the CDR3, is GAGVSQSPSNKVTEKGKDVELRCDPISGHTALYWYRQSLGQGLEFLIYFQGNSAPDKSGLPSDRFSAERTGGSVSTLTIQRTQQEDSAVYLCASSLKGAREQYFGPGTRLTVT.

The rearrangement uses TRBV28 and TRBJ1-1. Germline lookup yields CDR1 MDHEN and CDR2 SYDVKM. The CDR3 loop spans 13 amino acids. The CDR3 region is CASPGPTNTEAFF.

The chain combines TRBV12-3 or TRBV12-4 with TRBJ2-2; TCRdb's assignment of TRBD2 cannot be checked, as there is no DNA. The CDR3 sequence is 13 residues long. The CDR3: CASSGSRTGELFF.

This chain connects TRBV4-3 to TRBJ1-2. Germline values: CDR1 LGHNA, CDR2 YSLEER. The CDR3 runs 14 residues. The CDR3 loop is CASSQEAGRNGYTF.

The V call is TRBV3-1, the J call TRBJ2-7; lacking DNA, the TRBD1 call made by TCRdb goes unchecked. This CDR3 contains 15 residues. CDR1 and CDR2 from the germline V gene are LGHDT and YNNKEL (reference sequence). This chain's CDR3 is CASSQVSRGSYEQYF.

This CDR3 is CSALMGGANEQFF. J is TRBJ2-1 and V is TRBV20-1; with no DNA, the TCRdb D assignment of TRBD1 cannot be verified. This CDR3 is built from 13 residues. Germline CDR1 DFQATT, CDR2 SNEGSKA (reference sequence).

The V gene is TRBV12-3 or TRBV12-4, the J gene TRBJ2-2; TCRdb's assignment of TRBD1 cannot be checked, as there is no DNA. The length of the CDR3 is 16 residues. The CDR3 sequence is CASSEQGEGVTGELFF.

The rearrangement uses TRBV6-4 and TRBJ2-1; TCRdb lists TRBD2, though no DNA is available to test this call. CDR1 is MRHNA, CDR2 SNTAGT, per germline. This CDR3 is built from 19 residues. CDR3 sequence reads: CASSDASPSAGGPGNEQFF.

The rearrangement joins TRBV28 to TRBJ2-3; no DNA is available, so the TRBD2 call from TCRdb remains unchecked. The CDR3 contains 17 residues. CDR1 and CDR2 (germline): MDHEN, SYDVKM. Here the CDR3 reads CASSLLTETTLADTQYF.

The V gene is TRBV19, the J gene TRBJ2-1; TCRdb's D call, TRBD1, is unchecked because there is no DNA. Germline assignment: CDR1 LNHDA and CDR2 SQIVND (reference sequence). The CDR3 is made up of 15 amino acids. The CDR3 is CASRPGREPYNEQFF.

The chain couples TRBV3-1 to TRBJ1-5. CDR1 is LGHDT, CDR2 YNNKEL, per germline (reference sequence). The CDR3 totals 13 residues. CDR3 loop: CASSLRAAQPQHF.

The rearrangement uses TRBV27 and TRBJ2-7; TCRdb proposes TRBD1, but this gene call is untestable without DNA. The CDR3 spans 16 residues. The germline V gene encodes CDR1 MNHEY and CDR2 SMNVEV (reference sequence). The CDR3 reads CASSLRTGGSSYEQYF.